This T cell receptor (beta chain) was found in a study of human T cells and chemical hapten exposure. Stated time point: healthy volunteer bleed at 2 weeks. The study extracted total RNA from unfractionated whole blood. TCRdb ran MiXCR on the RACE reads and lists one entry per CDR3 protein. The table has 130,000 or so distinct CDR3 sequences, 8.5% to 9.5% seen once. With V trimmed by 7 bases and J by 2 bases, 3 bases remained unmatched. This CDR3 region has 14 residues. Germline V gives CDR1 DFQATT, CDR2 SNEGSKA (reference sequence). This clonotype was detected ten times or more. Source material: whole blood. V is TRBV20-1 and J is TRBJ2-6; 9 bases agree with TRBD1. The TCR sequence derives from a male donor in good health. Some clones in this sample may be carry-over from other donors' samples. In nucleotides, the CDR3 is TGCAGTGTCGGACAGGGGACTGGGGCCAACGTCCTGACTTTC. Amino acids: CSVGQGTGANVLTF.